This T cell receptor (beta chain) was obtained from a study of blood T cell repertoires in COVID-19. Study at large: Donors in the United States, Italy and Spain gave samples during acute or convalescent COVID-19. From T cells, B-cell-depleted T cells, or PBMCs came the material, which was cDNA or gDNA.

Per the original data handling: From reference gene primer amplification, estimates of nucleated cell counts were derived. The table came from immunoSEQ multiplex PCR; TCRdb's copy has only in-frame clones and leaves some out. That table gives V, J and clone size, and the DNA gave D and trimming. The data contain a few hundred thousand clones, about 90% of them seen just once; the ten biggest clones take up around 0.96%. Seattle's cohort entered during active infection and was followed longitudinally. The CDR3 contains 15 residues. Germline V gives CDR1 SGHNT, CDR2 YYREEE (reference sequence). Trimming cost V 0 bases and J 5 bases; bases outside gene matches: 2.

J is TRBJ2-3 and V is TRBV5-4; the match to TRBD2 covers 11 bases. Sequenced material: peripheral blood. The receptor was isolated from a woman aged 35 to 49 with COVID-19, enrolled during active disease. CDR3 region: CASSLVAGGQDTQYF. As DNA, the CDR3 is TGTGCCAGCAGCTTGGTAGCGGGGGGGCAAGATACGCAGTATTTT.